This is a list of T cell receptor beta chains from one sample in a study of B cell selection in AIRE deficiency. TCRdb's table, derived via immunoSEQ multiplex PCR, lists solely in-frame clones and lacks some. The table shows tens of thousands of clones, with around 90% occurring only once. The sample taken for sequencing was CD4+CD25+ Tregs sorted from PBMCs. Receptor source: a human donor in good health. CDR3s include the opening cysteine and the closing phenylalanine or tryptophan. D genes are given only for firm matches. Size is stated for part of the rows, as once, few or many counts, or as a class when the clone is expanded.

>TRBD1|TRBJ2-1|TRBV5-1|NA
CASSLAPGTVLNEQFF
TGCGCCAGCAGCTTGGCTCCCGGGACAGTCCTCAATGAGCAGTTCTTC
>NA|TRBJ2-3|TRBV20-1|NA
CSPQWADTQYF
TGCAGTCCCCAATGGGCGGATACGCAGTATTTT
>NA|TRBJ2-6|TRBV6-1|few
CASSEIGSGANVLTF
TGTGCCAGCAGTGAAATCGGTTCCGGGGCCAACGTCCTGACTTTC
>NA|TRBJ2-3|TRBV5-1|NA
CASSLNVGDTQYF
TGCGCCAGCAGCTTAAACGTGGGGGATACGCAGTATTTT
>NA|TRBJ2-3|TRBV29-1|NA
CSTLRIQQVADTQYF
TGCAGCACCTTAAGGATTCAACAGGTGGCAGATACGCAGTATTTT
>NA|TRBJ1-2|TRBV5-4|few
CASSLGRGYGYTF
TGTGCCAGCAGCTTGGGCAGGGGCTATGGCTACACCTTC
>NA|TRBJ1-1|TRBV5-5|NA
CASSFRVQNTEAFF
TGTGCCAGCAGCTTCAGGGTCCAGAACACTGAAGCTTTCTTT
>NA|TRBJ1-5|TRBV14|NA
CASSQEAGRGFKNQPQHF
TGTGCCAGCAGCCAAGAAGCCGGCCGGGGTTTTAAGAATCAGCCCCAGCATTTT
>NA|TRBJ1-1|TRBV10-3|once
CAISDSGGTEAFF
TGTGCCATCAGTGATTCGGGTGGAACTGAAGCTTTCTTT
>NA|TRBJ2-1|TRBV11-3|once
CASSLDSTADEQFF
TGTGCCAGCAGCTTAGATAGCACGGCGGATGAGCAGTTCTTC
>NA|TRBJ2-3|TRBV7-2|NA
CASRAGPSTDTQYF
TGTGCCAGCAGGGCGGGACCAAGCACAGATACGCAGTATTTT
>NA|TRBJ1-2|TRBV5-1|NA
CASSLGGVGGYTF
TGCGCCAGCAGCTTGGGAGGGGTAGGTGGCTACACCTTC
>TRBD2|TRBJ2-3|TRBV7-3|NA
CASSLGAGVADTQYF
TGTGCCAGCAGCTTAGGCGCGGGAGTAGCAGATACGCAGTATTTT
>NA|TRBJ2-7|TRBV2|NA
CASSRDGWQYF
TGTGCCAGCAGTCGGGACGGCTGGCAGTACTTC
>TRBD2|TRBJ2-3|TRBV14|NA
CASSQDWGTSYTDTQYF
TGTGCCAGCAGCCAAGATTGGGGGACTAGCTACACAGATACGCAGTATTTT
>TRBD1|TRBJ1-5|TRBV19|NA
CASSSGQGYNQPQHF
TGTGCCAGTAGTTCGGGACAGGGATACAATCAGCCCCAGCATTTT
>TRBD1|TRBJ1-6|TRBV7-2|NA
CASSLVKGAALHF
TGTGCCAGCAGCTTAGTCAAGGGGGCGGCCCTCCACTTT
>TRBD2|TRBJ2-2|TRBV9|NA
CASSQGLAGANTGELFF
TGTGCCAGCAGCCAAGGACTAGCGGGAGCCAACACCGGGGAGCTGTTTTTT
>TRBD1|TRBJ1-1|TRBV27|NA
CASSHRTGAGNTEAFF
TGTGCCAGCAGCCATAGGACAGGGGCGGGGAACACTGAAGCTTTCTTT
>NA|TRBJ2-5|TRBV11-1|NA
CASSFSWLETQYF
TGTGCCAGCAGCTTTTCTTGGCTGGAGACCCAGTACTTC
>NA|TRBJ2-1|TRBV29-1|NA
CSVEDWRGGGYNEQFF
TGCAGCGTTGAAGATTGGAGGGGGGGTGGTTACAATGAGCAGTTCTTC
>NA|TRBJ2-1|TRBV28|NA
CAGSSDGHPYNEQFF
TGTGCCGGCAGCTCTGACGGACACCCCTACAATGAGCAGTTCTTC
>TRBD2|TRBJ2-5|TRBV27|once
CASSLRASGLHQETQYF
TGTGCCAGCAGTTTAAGGGCTAGCGGGCTCCACCAAGAGACCCAGTACTTC
>NA|TRBJ2-2|TRBV11-2|NA
CASSLRAGELFF
TGTGCCAGCAGCTTAAGGGCCGGGGAGCTGTTTTTT
>TRBD1|TRBJ1-2|TRBV29-1|few
CSVNTGGYGYTF
TGCAGCGTTAACACAGGGGGCTATGGCTACACCTTC
>NA|TRBJ2-1|TRBV9|NA
CASSPRGGGSSYNEQFF
TGTGCCAGCAGCCCGAGGGGAGGGGGAAGCTCCTACAATGAGCAGTTCTTC
>NA|TRBJ1-1|TRBV11-2|NA
CASSLQENTEAFF
TGTGCCAGCAGCTTACAGGAGAACACTGAAGCTTTCTTT
>NA|TRBJ2-5|TRBV5-5|NA
CASSQGSWGLGETQYF
TGTGCCAGCAGCCAAGGCTCCTGGGGCCTCGGGGAGACCCAGTACTTC
>NA|TRBJ2-5|TRBV19|NA
CASSARDGQETQYF
TGTGCCAGTAGTGCCCGGGACGGCCAAGAGACCCAGTACTTC
>TRBD1|TRBJ1-3|TRBV6-1|NA
CASSDQWTGGNTIYF
TGTGCCAGCAGCGACCAGTGGACAGGCGGAAACACCATATATTTT
>TRBD1|TRBJ1-4|TRBV4-2|NA
CASSLIRQGGAEKLFF
TGTGCCAGCAGCCTTATCCGACAGGGCGGCGCCGAAAAACTGTTTTTT
>TRBD2|TRBJ2-2|TRBV9|NA
CASSLTQPGLADTGELFF
TGTGCCAGCAGCCTAACGCAGCCGGGACTAGCGGACACCGGGGAGCTGTTTTTT
>TRBD1|TRBJ1-2|TRBV27|NA
CASSPLDRVPYGYTF
TGTGCCAGCAGTCCCCTGGACAGGGTACCCTATGGCTACACCTTC
>NA|TRBJ1-2|TRBV7-2|NA
CASSLSGQPYGYTF
TGTGCCAGCAGCTTATCAGGACAGCCTTATGGCTACACCTTC
>NA|TRBJ1-2|TRBV11-2|few
CASSLDSTLYGYTF
TGTGCCAGCAGCTTAGACAGCACACTTTATGGCTACACCTTC
>NA|TRBJ2-7|TRBV2|NA
CASSEQGYEQYF
TGTGCCAGCAGTGAACAGGGATACGAGCAGTACTTC
>NA|TRBJ2-5|TRBV7-9|NA
CASSPRIQETQYF
TGTGCCAGCAGCCCCAGGATCCAAGAGACCCAGTACTTC
>NA|TRBJ1-2|TRBV6-6|NA
CASSYEGDGYTF
TGTGCCAGCAGTTACGAGGGGGACGGCTACACCTTC
>TRBD1|TRBJ1-3|TRBV7-6|NA
CASSGRQGAEGNTIYF
TGTGCCAGCAGCGGGAGACAGGGGGCCGAGGGAAACACCATATATTTT